A single sample is the source of the 8 T cell receptor beta chains below, sequenced in a study of CD8+ T cells in alopecia areata. Extracted RNA was reverse transcribed, and the resulting cDNA served as sequencing template. Some clones are missing from TCRdb's copy, which holds only in-frame ones; the method was immunoSEQ multiplex PCR. The sample yields about 130,000 clones, nearly 55% seen once. Stated treatment: oral pan-JAK inhibitor, 5-10 mg twice daily. The material was CD8+ T cells sorted from blood, obtained at week 4, from a patient treated with tofacitinib. The source is a human donor with alopecia areata.

The chain uses TRBV5-1 and TRBJ2-5; TRBD1 might be the D (6 bases). Germline loops: CDR1 SGHRS, CDR2 YFSETQ. The CDR3 extends over 14 amino acids. V was cut by 0 bases and J by 4 bases, with 10 bases left in between. The CDR3 here is CASSLGQAAETQYF. The CDR3 DNA sequence: TGCGCCAGCAGCTTGGGACAGGCAGCAGAGACCCAGTACTTC.

CDR3 nucleotides: TGTGCCAGCAGTGAATGGACATTACTGTTTTTT. Protein sequence: CASSEWTLLFF. V and J are TRBV2 and TRBJ1-4; D perhaps matches TRBD1 (5 bases). Germline CDR1 reads SNHLY; CDR2 reads FYNNEI. V dropped 2 bases and J dropped 13 bases, with 8 bases sitting between them. The CDR3 runs to 11 residues.

The chain links TRBV4-3 to TRBJ2-3; the match to TRBD2 covers 8 bases. Germline CDR1 is LGHNA and CDR2 is YSLEER. With V trimmed by 0 bases and J by 2 bases, 7 bases remained unmatched. This CDR3 comprises 17 residues. The CDR3 nucleotides are TGCGCCAGCAGCCAAGATAGAGAGGGACTAGACACAGATACGCAGTATTTT. It is translated as CASSQDREGLDTDTQYF.

This chain links TRBV7-2 with TRBJ2-7; TRBD1 aligns across 9 bases. V dropped 4 bases and J dropped 2; count of bases not matched to a gene: 6. The CDR3 totals 15 residues. Germline V lookup: CDR1 SGHTA, CDR2 FQGNSA. CDR3 bases: TGTGCCAGCAGCTCGATAGGACAGGGGACCTACGAGCAGTACTTC. Amino acid sequence: CASSSIGQGTYEQYF.

The J gene is TRBJ2-1, the V gene TRBV6-5, with D perhaps being TRBD1 or TRBD2 (6 bases each). CDR3 length equals 15 residues. Germline-derived CDR1 and CDR2 are MNHEY and SVGAGI. V lost 0 bases and J 8 bases, leaving 14 bases between the germline ends. The CDR3 here is CASSYSRGLGDEQFF. Here the CDR3 DNA reads TGTGCCAGCAGTTACTCTCGGGGGCTTGGGGATGAGCAGTTCTTC.

This chain joins TRBV15 and TRBJ2-7, with D tentatively TRBD1 (5 bases). The CDR3 consists of 16 residues. Germline-derived CDR1 and CDR2 are LNHNV and YYDKDF (reference sequence). Trimming removed 0 bases at V and 9 bases at J, with 21 bases between. Here the CDR3 reads CATSRDPSGLDRPQYF. As DNA, the CDR3 is TGTGCCACCAGCAGAGATCCGTCAGGGCTGGATCGGCCGCAGTACTTC.

The rearrangement links TRBV9 to TRBJ2-1, with 7 positions matching TRBD1. Germline V lookup: CDR1 SGDLS, CDR2 YYNGEE. CDR3 length equals 15 residues. V shed 2 bases and J 2 bases; nucleotides not matched to a gene: 4. CDR3 bases: TGTGCCAGCAGCGTTCGGGACAGCCCCTACAATGAGCAGTTCTTC. Translated: CASSVRDSPYNEQFF.

V is TRBV2 and J is TRBJ2-1, with TRBD1 matching 7 bases. The CDR3 has 15 residues. The germline V gene encodes CDR1 SNHLY and CDR2 FYNNEI. Trimming took 6 bases from V and 1 from J; bases not matched to a gene: 6. The CDR3 DNA follows: TGTGCCAGCAGGACTGAGGGGGCATCCTACAATGAGCAGTTCTTC. Protein product: CASRTEGASYNEQFF. The full variable domain, its missing parts supplied by reference TRBV2 and TRBJ2-1, is EPEVTQTPSHQVTQMGQEVILRCVPISNHLYFYWYRQILGQKVEFLVSFYNNEISEKSEIFDDQFSVERPDGSNFTLKIRSTKLEDSAMYFCASRTEGASYNEQFFGPGTRLTVL.